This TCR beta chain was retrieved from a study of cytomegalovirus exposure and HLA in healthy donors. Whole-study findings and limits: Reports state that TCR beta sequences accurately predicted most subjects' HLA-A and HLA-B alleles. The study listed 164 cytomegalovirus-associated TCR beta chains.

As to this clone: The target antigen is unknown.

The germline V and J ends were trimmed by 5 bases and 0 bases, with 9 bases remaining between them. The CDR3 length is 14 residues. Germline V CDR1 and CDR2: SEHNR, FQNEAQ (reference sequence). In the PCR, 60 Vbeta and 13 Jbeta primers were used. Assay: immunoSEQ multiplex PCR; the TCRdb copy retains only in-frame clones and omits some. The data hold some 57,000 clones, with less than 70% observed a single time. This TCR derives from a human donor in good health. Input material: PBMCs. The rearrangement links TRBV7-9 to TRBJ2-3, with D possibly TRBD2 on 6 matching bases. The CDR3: CASSPLASTDTQYF. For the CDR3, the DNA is TGTGCCAGCAGCCCTCTAGCGAGCACAGATACGCAGTATTTT.